This T cell receptor beta chain was identified in a study of T cells after yellow fever vaccination. As to this clonotype: Its matching antigen is unknown.

Overall study findings and caveats: The study re-detected most primary-vaccination clones after the booster (nearly 97% CD4, roughly 90% CD8).

MiXCR, run by TCRdb on the 5' RACE reads, gives a single entry per CDR3 protein. The table lists 400,000 to 650,000 distinct CDR3 sequences, 20% to 25% of them singletons. Germline CDR1 and CDR2: MNHEY and SMNVEV (reference sequence). Trimming took 2 bases from V and 7 from J, leaving 15 bases between them. The CDR3 loop spans 14 amino acids. This chain connects TRBV27 to TRBJ2-7; weak D call: TRBD1 (6 bases). This specimen consisted of PBMCs, obtained less than 25 days after the first yellow fever vaccination. This clonotype originated in a man aged 18 to 29 who received the YFV17D yellow fever vaccine. The CDR3 nucleotides are TGTGCCAGCAGTTTAATCAGGGGAGCTCATGAGCAGTACTTC. Its protein product is CASSLIRGAHEQYF.